The 15 T cell receptor beta chains below come from one sample, sequenced in a study of blood T cell repertoires in COVID-19. Some clones are missing from TCRdb's copy, which holds only in-frame ones; the method was immunoSEQ multiplex PCR. The sample holds about 36,000 clones, 80% to 90% seen once. The sequenced material came from peripheral blood. The receptors were sampled from a man between 65 and 79 years old with acute or convalescent COVID-19.

The chain employs TRBV18 and TRBJ2-5; D may be TRBD1 (5 bases). This CDR3 region has 15 residues. Trimming shortened V by 0 bases and J by 4 bases, and 12 bases separated the two germline ends. Germline V lookup: CDR1 KGHSH, CDR2 LQKENI. As DNA, the CDR3 is TGTGCCAGCTCACCACCGAACAGGTCGGGAGAGACCCAGTACTTC. Residues: CASSPPNRSGETQYF.

The genes are TRBV29-1 and TRBJ1-3; no clear D gene. Per germline, CDR1 SQVTM and CDR2 ANQGSEA. V shed 5 bases and J shed 3 bases, with 5 bases lying between them. CDR3 length equals 11 residues. DNA of the CDR3: TGCAGCGTTTCCCTTGGAAACACCATATATTTT. Translation gives CSVSLGNTIYF.

This rearrangement joins TRBV9 to TRBJ2-2, with TRBD2 matching 8 bases. Germline V gives CDR1 SGDLS, CDR2 YYNGEE. V shed 0 bases, J shed 5 bases, and the junction held 9 bases outside the gene matches. This CDR3 is built from 17 residues. The CDR3 nucleotides are TGTGCCAGCAGCGTAGTTCCAGCGGGAGCGGGGACCGGGGAGCTGTTTTTT. Translating gives CASSVVPAGAGTGELFF.

This rearrangement joins TRBV3-1 (or the pseudogene TRBV3-2) to TRBJ2-1; TRBD2 might be the D (6 bases). Trimming stripped 3 bases from V and 0 bases from J, with 9 bases between. The CDR3 totals 15 residues. Germline V gives CDR1 LGHDT, CDR2 YNNKEL (reference sequence). In DNA form, the CDR3 reads TGTGCCAGCAGCCATTCCGGGAGCTCCTACAATGAGCAGTTCTTC. Protein: CASSHSGSSYNEQFF.

This clone appeared a few times. The V and J genes are TRBV27 and TRBJ1-1; possible D gene TRBD1, 6 bases. CDR3 length: 16 amino acids. Germline V CDR1 and CDR2: MNHEY, SMNVEV (reference sequence). The V gene lost 6 bases and the J gene lost 0 bases, with 17 bases spanning the gap. The CDR3: CASRVRGSRMNTEAFF. Here the CDR3 DNA reads TGTGCCAGCAGGGTCAGGGGCTCCCGGATGAACACTGAAGCTTTCTTT.

As regards this clone: A read error is likely, as this CDR3 ends without the conserved phenylalanine or tryptophan. The limits of the CDR3 on the DNA are not certain, so only TCRdb's listed CDR3 is given. The chain links TRBV24-1 to TRBJ1-2. CDR1 and CDR2 (germline): KGHDR, SFDVKD. The CDR3 spans 9 amino acids, including both terminal residues. CDR3 protein: CATRRRGEV.

The V call is TRBV18, the J call TRBJ2-3; unclear D gene. CDR1 and CDR2 (germline): KGHSH, LQKENI. Deletions cut 3 bases from V and 0 bases from J, with 10 bases between. This CDR3 contains 15 residues. The CDR3 spells CASSPLISSTDTQYF. The CDR3 region has the DNA TGTGCCAGCTCACCCCTTATCTCTAGCACAGATACGCAGTATTTT.

In DNA, the CDR3 is TGTGCCAGCAGCCCCCGGAAGAGGCAAGAGACCCAGTACTTC. Translation gives CASSPRKRQETQYF. The chain recombines TRBV13 with TRBJ2-5; D is ambiguous. The CDR3 is 14 residues long. Germline V gene sequence: CDR1 PRHDT, CDR2 FYEKMQ (reference sequence). The V end lost 5 bases, the J end lost 2 bases, and 12 bases lay between the germline ends. Using reference TRBV13 and TRBJ2-5 for the parts outside the CDR3, the full variable domain is AAGVIQSPRHLIKEKRETATLKCYPIPRHDTVYWYQQGPGQDPQFLISFYEKMQSDKGSIPDRFSAQQFSDYHSELNMSSLELGDSALYFCASSPRKRQETQYFGPGTRLLVL.

The chain joins TRBV11-2 to TRBJ2-7, with 7 bases fitting TRBD2. V trimming: 0 bases; J trimming: 7 bases; junction bases outside the gene matches: 9. CDR1 is SGHAT and CDR2 is FQNNGV in the germline V gene. CDR3 length equals 15 residues. The CDR3 bases are TGTGCCAGCAGCTTAGACCCTAGCGGAGCTGGGGAGCAGTACTTC. As protein: CASSLDPSGAGEQYF.

This clone was seen once. The gene calls are TRBV3-1 (or the pseudogene TRBV3-2) and TRBJ2-7; 7 bases are shared with TRBD1. The CDR3 has 15 amino acids. From germline, CDR1 is LGHDT and CDR2 YNNKEL (reference sequence). Losses at the gene ends were 3 bases for V and 2 bases for J; bases not matched to a gene: 7. DNA of the CDR3: TGTGCCAGCAGCCACGCCTCGACAGGGACCTACGAGCAGTACTTC. It translates to CASSHASTGTYEQYF.

Judged by abundance, this clone is medium-sized. Other DNA sequences in this specimen translate into the identical CDR3. The V and J genes are TRBV9 and TRBJ2-5; D may be TRBD2 (7 bases). CDR3 size: 15 residues. From germline, CDR1 is SGDLS and CDR2 YYNGEE. Here the CDR3 DNA reads TGTCCCCCCCGCGGAGGGGGGGGGCCCCAAGAGACCCAGTACTTC. Its protein is CPPRGGGGPQETQYF.

The CDR3 DNA is TGTGCCAGAAGCTCGACGGGGACTAGCGGGAGTCCGGGGAGAACAGATACGCAGTATTTT. Encoded protein: CARSSTGTSGSPGRTDTQYF. V usage is TRBV5-3 and J usage is TRBJ2-3, with TRBD2 matching over 14 bases. TRBV5-3 is annotated as an ORF whose role is uncertain. With V trimmed by 3 bases and J by 3 bases, 15 bases remained unmatched. The CDR3 loop spans 20 amino acids.

The chain is built from TRBV3-1 (or the pseudogene TRBV3-2) and TRBJ2-5; 13 positions match TRBD2. Germline V gene data show CDR1 as LGHDT and CDR2 as YNNKEL (reference sequence). Trimming took 1 base from V and 5 from J; bases not matched to a gene: 4. The CDR3 spans 16 residues. Here the CDR3 DNA reads TGTGCCAGCAGCCAAGGGACTAGCGGGGGCGGGGAGACCCAGTACTTC. As protein: CASSQGTSGGGETQYF.

The rearrangement uses TRBV3-1 (or the pseudogene TRBV3-2) and TRBJ2-2; TRBD2 matches at 7 bases. J gave up 6 bases and V 2 bases, and 3 bases lay outside the gene matches. Germline CDR1 and CDR2: LGHDT and YNNKEL (reference sequence). This CDR3 is 14 amino acids long. CDR3 DNA sequence: TGTGCCAGCAGCCAACAAGGACTAGCCGGGGAGCTGTTTTTT. Protein sequence: CASSQQGLAGELFF.

This clone was detected a few times. The chain uses TRBV11-2 and TRBJ1-1, with D hard to call. Germline-derived CDR1 and CDR2 are SGHAT and FQNNGV. This CDR3 comprises 14 residues. The V end lost 5 bases, the J end lost 3 bases, and 13 bases lay between the germline ends. The CDR3 sequence: CASSAVGAYTEAFF. The DNA for the CDR3 is TGTGCCAGCAGCGCGGTTGGAGCGTACACTGAAGCTTTCTTT. Filled out from reference TRBV11-2 and TRBJ1-1, the complete variable domain reads EAGVAQSPRYKIIEKRQSVAFWCNPISGHATLYWYQQILGQGPKLLIQFQNNGVVDDSQLPKDRFSAERLKGVDSTLKIQPAKLEDSAVYLCASSAVGAYTEAFFGQGTRLTVV.